Below, 26 T cell receptor beta chains from the same sample are listed, as sequenced in a study of blood T cell repertoires in COVID-19. Assay used: immunoSEQ multiplex PCR; TCRdb lists only in-frame clones, some missing. The sample includes about 300,000 clones, 75% to 90% of them seen just once. The material sequenced was PBMCs or T cells enriched from blood (not recorded which). The receptors stem from a man aged 30 to 39 who had recovered from COVID-19.

The CDR3 DNA follows: TGTGCCAGCAGTGACTGGAGTCCGGGACAGGGTGGGGGCACTGAAGCTTTCTTT. It translates to CASSDWSPGQGGGTEAFF. V is TRBV6-4 and J is TRBJ1-1, with 9 bases identical to TRBD1. The CDR3 is 18 amino acids. Losses at the gene ends were 1 base for V and 4 bases for J; bases not matched to a gene: 13. Germline V lookup: CDR1 MRHNA, CDR2 SNTAGT.

The V call is TRBV19, the J call TRBJ1-5, with 7 bases fitting TRBD1. The CDR3 covers 13 residues. CDR1 and CDR2 (germline): LNHDA, SQIVND (reference sequence). V shed 7 bases and J 6 bases; nucleotides not matched to a gene: 6. The CDR3 region has the DNA TGTGCCAGTATGAACAGGGGTATTCAGCCCCAGCATTTT. This gives the protein CASMNRGIQPQHF.

The V gene is TRBV6-2 or TRBV6-3, the J gene TRBJ2-2; TRBD1 might be the D (5 bases). Germline CDR1 and CDR2: MNHEY and SVGEGT. The V end was cut by 0 bases, the J end by 6 bases, with 23 bases between. The CDR3 runs 19 residues. CDR3 protein: CASSYSNSRRAGKAGELFF. CDR3 coding DNA: TGTGCCAGCAGTTACTCGAATTCACGCCGTGCAGGGAAGGCCGGGGAGCTGTTTTTT.

The chain is built from TRBV11-2 and TRBJ2-3, with D maybe TRBD2 (6 bases). The germline gives CDR1 SGHAT, CDR2 FQNNGV. The V end lost 2 bases, the J end lost 0 bases, and 15 bases lay between the germline ends. This CDR3 contains 17 residues. The CDR3 sequence is CASSLTGGPTSTDTQYF. The CDR3 nucleotides read TGTGCCAGCAGCTTAACCGGGGGACCTACTAGCACAGATACGCAGTATTTT.

The rearrangement joins TRBV5-4 to TRBJ1-2; no firm D call. This CDR3 has 13 amino acids. Between the trimmed V and J ends, which lost 4 bases and 7 bases, there was a span of 14 bases. Germline CDR1 SGHNT, CDR2 YYREEE (reference sequence). The CDR3 DNA follows: TGTGCCAGCAGCACCGCGGGTGGGCTTGGCTACACCTTC. Translated, it gives CASSTAGGLGYTF.

V usage is TRBV4-2 and J usage is TRBJ2-1; D remains unclear. The V gene lost 3 bases and the J gene lost 5 bases, with 11 bases spanning the gap. Germline V gives CDR1 LGHNA, CDR2 YNFKEQ. This CDR3 region has 14 residues. CDR3 DNA: TGTGCCAGCAGCCAGGATGAGGAACACAATGAGCAGTTCTTC. Protein: CASSQDEEHNEQFF.

J is TRBJ1-2 and V is TRBV2, with unresolved D. Germline lookup yields CDR1 SNHLY and CDR2 FYNNEI. The CDR3 covers 11 residues. V dropped 6 bases and J dropped 6 bases, with 8 bases sitting between them. The CDR3 DNA is TGTGCCAGCAGCGATGACAATGGCTACACCTTC. Protein product: CASSDDNGYTF. Combining the CDR3 with reference TRBV2 and TRBJ1-2 gives the whole variable domain EPEVTQTPSHQVTQMGQEVILRCVPISNHLYFYWYRQILGQKVEFLVSFYNNEISEKSEIFDDQFSVERPDGSNFTLKIRSTKLEDSAMYFCASSDDNGYTFGSGTRLTVV.

The chain is built from TRBV27 and TRBJ2-1; possible D gene TRBD1, 6 bases. Trimming took off 5 bases at V and 2 bases at J, with 19 bases between the two ends. CDR3 length: 17 amino acids. Germline CDR1 and CDR2: MNHEY and SMNVEV (reference sequence). The CDR3 bases are TGTGCCAGCAGTCCCTCTCTGGGGGCCACGGCCTACAATGAGCAGTTCTTC. It translates to CASSPSLGATAYNEQFF.

This chain uses TRBV5-1 with TRBJ2-7; TRBD1 might be the D (5 bases). V was pared by 0 bases and J by 2 bases, with 6 bases between. Germline CDR1 reads SGHRS; CDR2 reads YFSETQ. There are 13 residues in the CDR3. CDR3 protein: CASSLGRAYEQYF. DNA of the CDR3: TGCGCCAGCAGCTTGGGCAGGGCCTACGAGCAGTACTTC.

J is TRBJ2-1 and V is TRBV4-2; 9 bases match TRBD2. Germline V gene data show CDR1 as LGHNA and CDR2 as YNFKEQ. The CDR3 is 15 amino acids. V trimming: 1 base; J trimming: 6 bases; junction bases outside the gene matches: 4. The DNA of the CDR3 is TGTGCCAGCAGCCAAGGCCGCGGGGGGGCCAATGAGCAGTTCTTC. Translation gives CASSQGRGGANEQFF.

The sample holds a few counts of this clone. The rearrangement joins TRBV7-2 to TRBJ2-7, with TRBD1 identical over 7 bases. Looked up from germline, CDR1 is SGHTA and CDR2 is FQGNSA. The junction had 3 bases not matched to a gene; V was cut back by 3 bases and J by 1 base. This CDR3 is built from 14 residues. The CDR3 region is CASSFWDSSYEQYF. For the CDR3, the DNA is TGTGCCAGCAGCTTTTGGGACAGTTCCTACGAGCAGTACTTC.

The V gene is TRBV7-2, the J gene TRBJ1-2, with D maybe TRBD1 (5 bases). Germline CDR1 reads SGHTA; CDR2 reads FQGNSA. The CDR3 is 14 residues long. With 1 base removed from V and 7 bases from J, the gap between germline ends came to 13 bases. The CDR3 protein is CASSLGLPGGGYTF. The CDR3 coding sequence is TGTGCCAGCAGCTTAGGGCTTCCGGGGGGTGGCTACACCTTC.

The rearrangement uses TRBV19 and TRBJ1-2; D remains unclear. Germline V lookup: CDR1 LNHDA, CDR2 SQIVND (reference sequence). The CDR3 contains 12 residues. The germline V and J ends were trimmed by 3 bases and 6 bases, with 8 bases remaining between them. In DNA form, the CDR3 reads TGTGCCAGTAGTATTCCGGGGAATGGCTACACCTTC. Amino acids: CASSIPGNGYTF.

This rearrangement joins TRBV5-1 to TRBJ1-1, with D uncertain. The CDR3 is made up of 14 amino acids. With 4 bases removed from V and 5 bases from J, the gap between germline ends came to 15 bases. Germline V gene data show CDR1 as SGHRS and CDR2 as YFSETQ. The CDR3 region has the DNA TGCGCCAGCAGCCCCGGAGCAGCGGGGACTGAAGCTTTCTTT. It codes for CASSPGAAGTEAFF.

The CDR3, as DNA: TGTGCCAGCAGTGAAGGCGTTTGGGAGGGCTACACCTTC. Encoded protein: CASSEGVWEGYTF. The chain joins TRBV2 to TRBJ1-2, with D hard to call. The CDR3 covers 13 residues. Looked up from germline, CDR1 is SNHLY and CDR2 is FYNNEI. V was clipped by 1 base and J by 8 bases, with 11 bases between them.

The chain uses TRBV19 and TRBJ1-1; possible D gene TRBD1, 5 bases. Germline V CDR1 and CDR2: LNHDA, SQIVND (reference sequence). The CDR3 spans 15 residues. V was trimmed by 9 bases and J by 3 bases, leaving 20 bases between them. CDR3 nucleotides: TGTGCCAGCAAAAGCTCAGGGAAGGGTGACACTGAAGCTTTCTTT. Its protein product is CASKSSGKGDTEAFF.

This sequence joins TRBV25-1 and TRBJ2-1; D gene unclear. Germline CDR1 MGHDK, CDR2 SYGVNS. Trimming pared 8 bases from V and 7 bases from J, leaving 9 bases between. The CDR3 totals 11 residues. Here the CDR3 reads CASLGMNEQFF. CDR3 coding DNA: TGTGCCAGCCTAGGAATGAATGAGCAGTTCTTC.

The J gene is TRBJ2-7, the V gene TRBV7-9; D gene unclear. This CDR3 is 13 amino acids long. CDR1 and CDR2 (germline): SEHNR, FQNEAQ (reference sequence). Trimming removed 5 bases from V and 0 bases from J, with 8 bases in between. The CDR3 loop reads CASSHAVSYEQYF. CDR3 in DNA: TGTGCCAGCAGCCACGCAGTCTCCTACGAGCAGTACTTC. Variable domain in full (rest from reference TRBV7-9 and TRBJ2-7): DTGVSQNPRHKITKRGQNVTFRCDPISEHNRLYWYRQTLGQGPEFLTYFQNEAQLEKSRLLSDRFSAERPKGSFSTLEIQRTEQGDSAMYLCASSHAVSYEQYFGPGTRLTVT.

Only one count was recorded for this clone. The chain recombines TRBV30 with TRBJ2-1; TRBD2 matches at 10 bases. The CDR3 loop spans 16 amino acids. Germline V gene data show CDR1 as GTSNPN and CDR2 as SVGIG (reference sequence). The V segment lost 3 bases and the J segment 12 bases; nucleotides outside the gene matches: 17. CDR3 nucleotide sequence: TGTGCCTGGAGGCATCCCCTAGCGGGGGCCCCTGGGGGGCAGTTCTTC. Protein sequence: CAWRHPLAGAPGGQFF.

The J gene is TRBJ1-2, the V gene TRBV2; D remains unclear. In germline, CDR1 is SNHLY, CDR2 FYNNEI. Between the trimmed V and J ends, which lost 4 bases and 7 bases, there was a span of 16 bases. CDR3 length: 14 residues. CDR3 region: CASSGGQDLSGYTF. The CDR3 bases are TGTGCCAGCAGTGGTGGTCAGGATCTCTCTGGCTACACCTTC.

The gene calls are TRBV6-5 and TRBJ2-2, with TRBD1 matching over 7 bases. The CDR3 is 15 amino acids. Losses at the gene ends were 6 bases for V and 3 bases for J; bases not matched to a gene: 7. Germline CDR1 and CDR2: MNHEY and SVGAGI. The DNA for the CDR3 is TGTGCCAGCAGCAGACAGGGTGGGGACACCGGGGAGCTGTTTTTT. It translates to CASSRQGGDTGELFF.

Only one count was recorded for this clone. The V and J genes are TRBV11-2 and TRBJ1-4; D may be TRBD1 (5 bases). The CDR3 has 14 residues. V dropped 4 bases and J dropped 8 bases, with 14 bases sitting between them. Germline V gives CDR1 SGHAT, CDR2 FQNNGV. CDR3 sequence: CASSWRGGREKLFF. The CDR3 coding sequence is TGTGCCAGCAGCTGGCGGGGGGGTAGGGAAAAACTGTTTTTT.

V gene TRBV3-1 (or the pseudogene TRBV3-2) combines with J gene TRBJ2-6; D not resolved. V lost 4 bases and J lost 5, with 6 bases in between. Germline lookup yields CDR1 LGHDT and CDR2 YNNKEL (reference sequence). This CDR3 is 13 amino acids long. The CDR3 DNA follows: TGTGCCAGCAGCCTTTCGTGGGCCAACGTCCTGACTTTC. Residues: CASSLSWANVLTF.

In this sample, this clone turned up a few times. The chain links TRBV29-1 to TRBJ2-7; D may be TRBD1 (5 bases). The CDR3 contains 12 residues. Germline values: CDR1 SQVTM, CDR2 ANQGSEA. V lost 6 bases to trimming and J lost 5 bases, with 14 bases between them. The CDR3 loop reads CSVDTQGNEQYF. The CDR3 coding sequence is TGCAGCGTGGACACCCAGGGAAACGAGCAGTACTTC.

DNA for the CDR3: TGTGCCAGCAGCTTTAGCGGGGGGTTAGCCAAAAACATTCAGTACTTC. Translation gives CASSFSGGLAKNIQYF. The rearrangement links TRBV7-3 to TRBJ2-4, with 10 positions matching TRBD2. CDR3 length: 16 residues. The V and J ends lost 3 bases and 0 bases, in that order; junction bases with no gene match: 2. Germline CDR1 is SGHTA and CDR2 is FQGTGA.

V usage is TRBV18 and J usage is TRBJ2-3; a weak D match, TRBD2 (5 bases). The CDR3 spans 18 residues. The V end lost 2 bases, the J end lost 1 base, and 19 bases lay between the germline ends. CDR1 KGHSH and CDR2 LQKENI come from the germline V gene. The CDR3 reads CASSPTLLVAQGTDTQYF. For the CDR3, the DNA is TGTGCCAGCTCACCAACACTGCTGGTAGCGCAGGGCACAGATACGCAGTATTTT.